This note documents a single T cell receptor beta chain sequence. The data belong to a study of cytomegalovirus exposure and HLA in healthy donors. The V end was cut by 1 base, the J end by 7 bases, with 7 bases between. Germline assignment: CDR1 SGHAT and CDR2 FQNNGV. This CDR3 region has 13 residues. Measured with immunoSEQ multiplex PCR; TCRdb has only the in-frame clones, and not every one. The table includes hundreds of thousands of clones, about 92% detected once. This clonotype was sampled from a woman between 25 and 40 years old in good health and CMV-seronegative. This chain joins TRBV11-2 and TRBJ2-2; D ambiguous. The material sequenced was PBMCs. In DNA, the CDR3 is TGTGCCAGCAGCTTAGTGGGTGACGGGGAGCTGTTTTTT. Its protein is CASSLVGDGELFF.